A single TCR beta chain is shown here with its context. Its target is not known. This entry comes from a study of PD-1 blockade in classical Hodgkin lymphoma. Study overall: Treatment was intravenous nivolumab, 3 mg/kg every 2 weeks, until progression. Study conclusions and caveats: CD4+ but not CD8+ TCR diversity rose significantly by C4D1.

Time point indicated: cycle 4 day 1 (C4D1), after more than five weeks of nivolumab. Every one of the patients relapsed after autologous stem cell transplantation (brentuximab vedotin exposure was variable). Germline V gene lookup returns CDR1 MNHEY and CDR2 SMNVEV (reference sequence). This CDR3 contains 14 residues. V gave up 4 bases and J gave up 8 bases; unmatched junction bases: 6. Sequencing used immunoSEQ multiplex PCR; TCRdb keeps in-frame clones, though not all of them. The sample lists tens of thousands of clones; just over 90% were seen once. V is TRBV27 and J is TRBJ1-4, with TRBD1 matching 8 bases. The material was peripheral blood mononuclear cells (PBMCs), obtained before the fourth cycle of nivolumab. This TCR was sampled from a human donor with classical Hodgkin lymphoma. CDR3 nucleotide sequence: TGTGCCAGCAGTTACCACAGGGGGAACGAAAAACTGTTTTTT. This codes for CASSYHRGNEKLFF.